Below, 16 T cell receptor beta chains from the same sample are listed, as sequenced in a study of blood T cell dynamics during melanoma immunotherapy. Sequencing was performed with immunoSEQ multiplex PCR; in TCRdb, only in-frame clones are kept and a portion is missing. The table lists 8,000 to 13,000 clones, roughly nine tenths of them singletons, with approximately 9.8% in the top ten. The time point: pre-treatment baseline. The sequenced sample was blood, obtained from a patient treated with checkpoint blockade. Every receptor here comes from a human donor with melanoma.

This chain joins TRBV9 and TRBJ1-3; D is unclear. From germline, CDR1 is SGDLS and CDR2 YYNGEE. Trimming took 2 bases from V and 3 from J, leaving 12 bases between them. This CDR3 contains 15 residues. CDR3 bases: TGTGCCAGCAGCGTTACAGACACCTATGGAAACACCATATATTTT. The encoded protein is CASSVTDTYGNTIYF.

This chain uses TRBV19 with TRBJ2-1; D is possibly TRBD2 (5 bases). The germline V and J ends were trimmed by 5 bases and 9 bases, with 11 bases remaining between them. The CDR3 is 12 amino acids. In germline, CDR1 is LNHDA, CDR2 SQIVND (reference sequence). The CDR3: CASSLLEGEQFF. The CDR3 DNA follows: TGTGCCAGTAGTCTACTAGAGGGTGAGCAGTTCTTC.

This sequence joins TRBV9 and TRBJ1-1; possible D gene TRBD1, 6 bases. The germline gives CDR1 SGDLS, CDR2 YYNGEE. V dropped 0 bases and J dropped 4 bases, with 13 bases sitting between them. The length of the CDR3 is 15 residues. In DNA form, the CDR3 reads TGTGCCAGCAGCGTAGATTCAGGGGCGAGCACTGAAGCTTTCTTT. Translating it yields CASSVDSGASTEAFF.

The chain carries TRBV9 and TRBJ2-3; weak D call: TRBD1 (7 bases). The germline CDR1 and CDR2 sequences are SGDLS and YYNGEE. V was trimmed by 0 bases and J by 10 bases, leaving 15 bases between them. This CDR3 has 14 residues. The CDR3, as DNA: TGTGCCAGCAGCGTAGAGGGGGCTGGGACTCCGCAGTATTTT. Its translation is CASSVEGAGTPQYF.

The rearrangement joins TRBV7-9 to TRBJ2-6; D is undetermined. The CDR3 is made up of 16 amino acids. The germline CDR1 and CDR2 sequences are SEHNR and FQNEAQ (reference sequence). V was trimmed by 5 bases and J by 0 bases, leaving 11 bases between them. CDR3 sequence: CASSPDIRSGANVLTF. DNA of the CDR3: TGTGCCAGCAGCCCTGACATCCGCTCTGGGGCCAACGTCCTGACTTTC.

V gene TRBV5-4 combines with J gene TRBJ2-5; the match to TRBD2 covers 10 bases. Losses at the gene ends were 0 bases for V and 5 bases for J; bases not matched to a gene: 4. The CDR3 runs 15 residues. Germline V gene data show CDR1 as SGHNT and CDR2 as YYREEE (reference sequence). In DNA, the CDR3 is TGTGCCAGCAGCTTGGAGCGGGAGGGGTGGGAGACCCAGTACTTC. Translated: CASSLEREGWETQYF.

The chain carries TRBV10-3 and TRBJ2-3; D remains unclear. CDR1 is ENHRY, CDR2 SYGVKD, per germline. The germline V and J ends were trimmed by 8 bases and 1 base, with 13 bases remaining between them. This CDR3 is 14 amino acids long. CDR3: CAIQGNLRTDTQYF. The DNA for the CDR3 is TGTGCCATCCAAGGGAACCTTCGCACAGATACGCAGTATTTT.

This chain connects TRBV29-1 to TRBJ1-2; TRBD1 might be the D (6 bases). The V end was cut by 3 bases, the J end by 7 bases, with 12 bases between. Germline CDR1 is SQVTM and CDR2 is ANQGSEA. The CDR3 loop spans 12 amino acids. Here the CDR3 DNA reads TGCAGCGTTGACTCAGGGGCGGGTGGCTACACCTTC. Residues: CSVDSGAGGYTF. The full variable domain, its missing parts supplied by reference TRBV29-1 and TRBJ1-2, is SAVISQKPSRDICQRGTSLTIQCQVDSQVTMMFWYRQQPGQSLTLIATANQGSEATYESGFVIDKFPISRPNLTFSTLTVSNMSPEDSSIYLCSVDSGAGGYTFGSGTRLTVV.

J is TRBJ2-7 and V is TRBV7-8; 9 bases fit TRBD1. Germline assignment: CDR1 SGHVS and CDR2 FQNEAQ. The CDR3 spans 15 residues. Trimming took 0 bases from V and 6 from J; bases not matched to a gene: 6. The CDR3 DNA sequence: TGTGCCAGCAGCTTAGCGCAAGGGACAGGGAGCGAGCAGTACTTC. Protein product: CASSLAQGTGSEQYF.

This clone was counted only a few times. The gene calls are TRBV4-1 and TRBJ2-7; D is unresolved. Trimming stripped 8 bases from V and 1 base from J, with 15 bases between. The length of the CDR3 is 14 residues. CDR1 MGHRA and CDR2 YSYEKL come from the germline V gene. The CDR3 protein is CASSARGVSYEQYF. CDR3 coding DNA: TGCGCCAGCTCTGCCCGTGGGGTTTCCTACGAGCAGTACTTC.

CDR3 residues: CATSRAGQANTEAFF. CDR3 nucleotide sequence: TGTGCCACCAGCAGAGCTGGTCAGGCGAACACTGAAGCTTTCTTT. V gene TRBV15 combines with J gene TRBJ1-1; unclear D gene. V was clipped by 1 base and J by 1 base, with 10 bases between them. The CDR3 runs to 15 residues. Looked up from germline, CDR1 is LNHNV and CDR2 is YYDKDF (reference sequence).

V and J are TRBV27 and TRBJ2-2; 8 nucleotides align to TRBD2. J lost 4 bases, V lost 6 bases, and 10 bases had no gene match. The CDR3 is made up of 16 amino acids. The germline V gene has CDR1 MNHEY and CDR2 SMNVEV (reference sequence). The CDR3 spells CASSPEAGEGTGELFF. The CDR3 DNA reads as TGTGCCAGCAGCCCCGAAGCGGGAGAGGGCACCGGGGAGCTGTTTTTT.

The chain uses TRBV7-9 and TRBJ2-7, with TRBD1 matching over 8 bases. This CDR3 is 13 amino acids long. CDR1 is SEHNR, CDR2 FQNEAQ, per germline (reference sequence). Trimming took 0 bases from V and 6 from J; bases not matched to a gene: 1. CDR3: CASSLAGTGEQYF. In DNA form, the CDR3 reads TGTGCCAGCAGCTTAGCTGGGACAGGCGAGCAGTACTTC.

This chain uses TRBV29-1 with TRBJ2-7; no definite D call. This CDR3 region has 12 residues. Germline CDR1 and CDR2: SQVTM and ANQGSEA. Trimming took off 3 bases at V and 6 bases at J, with 12 bases between the two ends. CDR3: CSVDGWGSEQYF. The CDR3 DNA reads as TGCAGCGTTGATGGCTGGGGTAGCGAGCAGTACTTC.

The chain's CDR3 is CASSLSPGGVETQYF. CDR3 sequence (DNA): TGTGCCAGCAGCTTGTCACCAGGGGGCGTGGAGACCCAGTACTTC. The J gene is TRBJ2-5, the V gene TRBV5-4, with 8 bases aligning to TRBD1. Trimming removed 1 base from V and 5 bases from J; junction bases left unmatched: 7. Germline V lookup: CDR1 SGHNT, CDR2 YYREEE (reference sequence). The CDR3 is made up of 15 amino acids.

The chain combines TRBV2 with TRBJ1-4; 11 nucleotides match TRBD1. The V gene end was trimmed by 2 bases and the J gene end by 4 bases; junction bases not matched to a gene: 6. The CDR3 is made up of 17 amino acids. CDR1 and CDR2 from the germline V gene are SNHLY and FYNNEI. CDR3 amino acids: CASSERGQGGFNEKLFF. DNA for the CDR3: TGTGCCAGCAGTGAAAGGGGACAGGGGGGCTTTAATGAAAAACTGTTTTTT.